The clone carrying this TCR beta chain was seen a single time. Its antigen is unknown. This sample was included in a study of shared clonotypes between healthy human individuals. The overall study: Aged 18 to 49, the donors were a couple of women and a few men.

Here immunoSEQ multiplex PCR was the method, and the copy in TCRdb shows in-frame clones only, minus some. The sample shows some 1.4 million clones, roughly 96% of them seen only once. The junction had 10 bases not matched to a gene; V was cut back by 5 bases and J by 1 base. Germline V gene sequence: CDR1 MDHEN, CDR2 SYDVKM. The CDR3 is 19 amino acids. Subsets obtained from CD4+ cells comprised CD45RA+ naive and CD45RA-negative memory cells. Whole-study results and caveats: At large depth, rarefaction still showed sorted-subset sequencing to be incomplete.

The genes are TRBV28 and TRBJ2-6; 11 nucleotides match TRBD1. Sample: naive CD4+ T cells sorted from blood. Subset defined: CD45RA+ positively selected. The receptor was derived from a man younger than 45 in good health. The CDR3 DNA follows: TGTGCCAGCAGTCAAACCGGGACAGGGGGTAGGTCTGGGGCCAACGTCCTGACTTTC. Its translation: CASSQTGTGGRSGANVLTF.